This T cell receptor beta chain originates from a study of CD8 T cells in ankylosing spondylitis. For TCR beta, libraries came from quantitative 5'-RACE with molecular barcodes. TCRdb itself ran the 5' RACE reads through MiXCR, one entry per CDR3 protein. The sample yields 310,000 or so distinct CDR3 sequences, 20% seen once. About this clonotype itself: Its cognate antigen is unknown.

Germline CDR1 reads ENHRY; CDR2 reads SYGVKD. V was clipped by 8 bases and J by 7 bases, with 19 bases between them. The CDR3 is 14 amino acids. General study points: Among TCR beta sequences, a motif of 7 to 9 highly homologous variants appeared characteristic of ankylosing spondylitis blood.

The sample consisted of blood, either unsorted or a sorted T cell fraction (not recorded which). The TCR sequence derives from a male donor with ankylosing spondylitis or in good health (not recorded which). The chain carries TRBV10-3 and TRBJ2-3; the D gene could be TRBD1 or TRBD2 (6 bases each). In DNA form, the CDR3 reads TGTGCCATCTCAGAAAGGGGGGAGAGAAATACGCAGTATTTT. Translating it yields CAISERGERNTQYF.